Following are 13 T cell receptor beta chains from one sample sequenced in a study of shared clonotypes between healthy human individuals. The repertoire was sequenced with immunoSEQ multiplex PCR; TCRdb's copy has only in-frame clones and lacks some. The top ten hold 0.13% of the sample, which has a few million clones, around 95% seen once. The sample consisted of naive CD4+ T cells sorted from blood. Subset here: CD45RA+ positively selected. Receptors originate from a young man in good health.

This clone appeared once. A read error is likely, as this CDR3 ends without the conserved phenylalanine or tryptophan. It is unclear where the CDR3 begins or ends on the DNA, so no DNA is shown, and the CDR3 is as TCRdb lists it. The chain couples TRBV21-1 to TRBJ2-7; the tabulated D call, TRBD1, remains unverified against the DNA. TRBV21-1 is termed a pseudogene. The CDR3 length is 14 residues, termini included. CDR3 protein: CASSQNEPRLKNRG.

For this clone: Other DNA sequences within the sample encode an identical CDR3. CDR3 residues: CAWSVQGAETQYF. The CDR3 DNA reads TGTGCCTGGAGTGTACAGGGGGCAGAGACCCAGTACTTC. This chain links TRBV30 with TRBJ2-5; 9 bases match TRBD1. Trimming took 0 bases from V and 4 from J; bases not matched to a gene: 0. There are 13 residues in the CDR3. The germline V gene has CDR1 GTSNPN and CDR2 SVGIG (reference sequence).

V gene TRBV6-1 combines with J gene TRBJ1-5; no clear D. The CDR3 has 13 amino acids. Germline V gene sequence: CDR1 MNHNS, CDR2 SASEGT. V lost 4 bases and J 1 base, leaving 5 bases between the germline ends. CDR3 residues: CASSVASNQPQHF. DNA for the CDR3: TGTGCCAGCAGTGTAGCCAGCAATCAGCCCCAGCATTTT.

This clone was recorded only once. The J gene is TRBJ2-2, the V gene TRBV18; the D is unclear. The germline gives CDR1 KGHSH, CDR2 LQKENI. The CDR3 is made up of 16 amino acids. Trimming stripped 4 bases from V and 0 bases from J, with 12 bases between. The CDR3 spells CASSHVGYPNTGELFF. The CDR3 nucleotides read TGTGCCAGCTCACACGTGGGATACCCGAACACCGGGGAGCTGTTTTTT. The variable domain in full, with the rest retrieved from reference TRBV18 and TRBJ2-2, is NAGVMQNPRHLVRRRGQEARLRCSPMKGHSHVYWYRQLPEEGLKFMVYLQKENIIDESGMPKERFSAEFPKEGPSILRIQQVVRGDSAAYFCASSHVGYPNTGELFFGEGSRLTVL.

The rearrangement links TRBV6-5 to TRBJ1-2; D call uncertain. Between the trimmed V and J ends, which lost 2 bases and 7 bases, there was a span of 14 bases. The germline V gene encodes CDR1 MNHEY and CDR2 SVGAGI. The length of the CDR3 is 14 residues. This CDR3 is CASSYVMDSGGYTF. CDR3 coding DNA: TGTGCCAGCAGTTACGTCATGGACTCGGGTGGCTACACCTTC.

The rearrangement links TRBV9 to TRBJ1-2; 8 nucleotides align to TRBD1. V shed 4 bases and J 7 bases; nucleotides not matched to a gene: 9. From germline, CDR1 is SGDLS and CDR2 YYNGEE. This CDR3 has 14 amino acids. This CDR3 is CASSPWTGKAGYTF. The CDR3 DNA follows: TGTGCCAGCAGCCCATGGACAGGGAAGGCTGGCTACACCTTC.

The chain employs TRBV5-1 and TRBJ1-6; D possibly corresponds to TRBD1 (6 bases). The germline V and J ends were trimmed by 6 bases and 7 bases, with 11 bases remaining between them. The CDR3 is 13 amino acids. Germline V gene data show CDR1 as SGHRS and CDR2 as YFSETQ. CDR3 nucleotide sequence: TGCGCCAGCACCCTCACAGGGAATTCACCCCTCCACTTT. Translated: CASTLTGNSPLHF.

The V gene is TRBV7-2, the J gene TRBJ2-5; D is unclear. Germline assignment: CDR1 SGHTA and CDR2 FQGNSA. The CDR3 extends over 15 amino acids. V gave up 1 base and J gave up 5 bases, with 14 bases separating them. In DNA form, the CDR3 reads TGTGCCAGCAGCTTAGGACTCAAACCCGAGGAGACCCAGTACTTC. As protein: CASSLGLKPEETQYF. Full variable domain (missing parts from reference TRBV7-2 and TRBJ2-5): GAGVSQSPSNKVTEKGKDVELRCDPISGHTALYWYRQSLGQGLEFLIYFQGNSAPDKSGLPSDRFSAERTGGSVSTLTIQRTQQEDSAVYLCASSLGLKPEETQYFGPGTRLLVL.

This chain uses TRBV15 with TRBJ2-2; D might be TRBD2 (5 bases). CDR1 and CDR2 from the germline V gene are LNHNV and YYDKDF (reference sequence). Trimming shortened V by 4 bases and J by 2 bases, and 8 bases separated the two germline ends. The CDR3 has 14 residues. CDR3: CATSTGRNTGELFF. The CDR3 coding sequence is TGTGCCACCAGCACGGGGAGAAACACCGGGGAGCTGTTTTTT.

This chain uses TRBV5-4 with TRBJ2-6, with a tentative D call TRBD1 (5 bases). The CDR3 totals 17 residues. Trimming stripped 3 bases from V and 2 bases from J, with 15 bases between. From germline, CDR1 is SGHNT and CDR2 YYREEE (reference sequence). CDR3 sequence reads: CASSSGQGATGANVLTF. The CDR3 DNA is TGTGCCAGCAGCTCCGGACAAGGAGCCACTGGGGCCAACGTCCTGACTTTC.

The genes are TRBV7-2 and TRBJ1-6; TRBD1 aligns across 12 bases. Germline CDR1 reads SGHTA; CDR2 reads FQGNSA. The ends lost 5 bases at V and 9 bases at J; junction bases unmatched: 2. The CDR3 consists of 14 residues. The CDR3 nucleotides read TGTGCCAGCAGCCGGGACAGGGGGCGTTCACCCCTCCACTTT. Amino acid sequence: CASSRDRGRSPLHF.

The chain is built from TRBV23-1 and TRBJ1-6, with D maybe TRBD1 (5 bases). TRBV23-1 is identified as an open reading frame with a role that is uncertain. This CDR3 comprises 18 residues. V lost 0 bases and J lost 7, with 19 bases in between. The CDR3: CASSQSAGGASKNSPLHF. CDR3 sequence (DNA): TGCGCCAGCAGTCAATCGGCCGGCGGGGCTTCGAAAAATTCACCCCTCCACTTT.

The chain combines TRBV19 with TRBJ1-2; TRBD1 agrees at 7 bases. Germline loops: CDR1 LNHDA, CDR2 SQIVND (reference sequence). The CDR3 is 17 amino acids. J gave up 0 bases and V 4 bases, and 11 bases lay outside the gene matches. The CDR3 loop reads CASSTPRAGGSNYGYTF. CDR3 coding DNA: TGTGCCAGTAGTACCCCTAGGGCAGGGGGGTCTAACTATGGCTACACCTTC.